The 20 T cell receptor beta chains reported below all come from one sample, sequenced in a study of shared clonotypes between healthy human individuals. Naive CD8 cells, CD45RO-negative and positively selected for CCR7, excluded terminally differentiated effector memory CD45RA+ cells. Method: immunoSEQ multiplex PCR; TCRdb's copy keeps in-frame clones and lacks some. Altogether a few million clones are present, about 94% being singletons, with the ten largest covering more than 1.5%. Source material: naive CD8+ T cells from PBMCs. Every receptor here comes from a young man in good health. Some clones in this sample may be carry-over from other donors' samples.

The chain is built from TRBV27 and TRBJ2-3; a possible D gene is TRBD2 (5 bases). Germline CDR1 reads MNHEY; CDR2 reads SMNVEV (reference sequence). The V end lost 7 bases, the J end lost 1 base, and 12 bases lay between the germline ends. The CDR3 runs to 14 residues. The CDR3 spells CASTYIGGTDTQYF. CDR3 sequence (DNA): TGTGCCAGCACCTATATCGGGGGCACAGATACGCAGTATTTT.

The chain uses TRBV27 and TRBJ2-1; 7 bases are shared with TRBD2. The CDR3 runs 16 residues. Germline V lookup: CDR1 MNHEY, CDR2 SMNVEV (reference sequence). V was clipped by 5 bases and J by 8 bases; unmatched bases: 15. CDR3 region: CASSPRTSVFGDEQFF. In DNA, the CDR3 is TGTGCCAGCAGTCCACGTACTAGCGTCTTTGGGGATGAGCAGTTCTTC.

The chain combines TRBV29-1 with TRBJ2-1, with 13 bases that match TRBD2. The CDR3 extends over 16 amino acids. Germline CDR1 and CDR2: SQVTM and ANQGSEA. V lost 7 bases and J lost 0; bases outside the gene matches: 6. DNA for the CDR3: TGCAGCGGTTCCGGGACTAGCGGGATCTCCTACAATGAGCAGTTCTTC. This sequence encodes CSGSGTSGISYNEQFF.

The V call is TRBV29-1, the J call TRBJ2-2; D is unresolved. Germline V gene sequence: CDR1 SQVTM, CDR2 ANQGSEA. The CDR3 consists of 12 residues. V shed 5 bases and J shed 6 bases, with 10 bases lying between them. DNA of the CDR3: TGCAGCGTTATGCCTGGGCCCGGGGAGCTGTTTTTT. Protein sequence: CSVMPGPGELFF.

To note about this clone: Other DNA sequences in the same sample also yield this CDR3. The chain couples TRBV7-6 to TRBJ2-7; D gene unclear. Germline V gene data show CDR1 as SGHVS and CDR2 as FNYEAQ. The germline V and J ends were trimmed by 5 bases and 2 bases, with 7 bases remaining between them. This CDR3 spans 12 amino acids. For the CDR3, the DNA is TGTGCCAGCAGCCCTGGGACCTACGAGCAGTACTTC. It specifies CASSPGTYEQYF.

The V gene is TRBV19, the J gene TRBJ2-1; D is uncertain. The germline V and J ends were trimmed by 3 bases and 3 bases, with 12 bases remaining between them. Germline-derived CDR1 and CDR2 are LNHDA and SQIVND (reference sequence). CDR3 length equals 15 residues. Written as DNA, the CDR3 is TGTGCCAGTAGTATTGGTACGGAGAGCTACAATGAGCAGTTCTTC. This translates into CASSIGTESYNEQFF.

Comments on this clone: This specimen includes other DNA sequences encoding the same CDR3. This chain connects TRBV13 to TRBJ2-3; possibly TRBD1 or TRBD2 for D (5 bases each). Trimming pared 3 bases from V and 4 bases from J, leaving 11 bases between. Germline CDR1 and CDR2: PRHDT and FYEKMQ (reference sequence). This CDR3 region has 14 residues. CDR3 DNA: TGTGCCAGCAGCTTGGCAGGGAGCCCAGATACGCAGTATTTT. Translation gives CASSLAGSPDTQYF.

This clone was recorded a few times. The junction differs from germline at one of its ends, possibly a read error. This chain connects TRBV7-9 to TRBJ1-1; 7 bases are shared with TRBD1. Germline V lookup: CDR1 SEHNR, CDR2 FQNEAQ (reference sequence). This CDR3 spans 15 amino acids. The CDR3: CASSPRQGRALGEPF. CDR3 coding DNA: TGTGCCAGCAGCCCCAGACAGGGTAGGGCCCTAGGTGAACCCTTT.

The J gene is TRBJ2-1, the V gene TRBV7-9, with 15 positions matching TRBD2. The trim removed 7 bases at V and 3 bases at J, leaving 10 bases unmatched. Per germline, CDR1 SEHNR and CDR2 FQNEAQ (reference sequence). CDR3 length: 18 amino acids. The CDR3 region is CASTLGLAGGPVYNEQFF. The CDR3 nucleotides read TGTGCCAGCACCCTAGGACTAGCGGGAGGGCCTGTCTACAATGAGCAGTTCTTC.

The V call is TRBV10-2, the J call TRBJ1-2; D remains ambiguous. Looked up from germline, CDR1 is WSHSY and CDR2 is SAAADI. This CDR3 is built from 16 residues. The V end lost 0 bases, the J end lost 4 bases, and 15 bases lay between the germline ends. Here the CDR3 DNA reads TGCGCCAGCAGTGAGTCTCGCGGGCGTGGACCCTATGGCTACACCTTC. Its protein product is CASSESRGRGPYGYTF.

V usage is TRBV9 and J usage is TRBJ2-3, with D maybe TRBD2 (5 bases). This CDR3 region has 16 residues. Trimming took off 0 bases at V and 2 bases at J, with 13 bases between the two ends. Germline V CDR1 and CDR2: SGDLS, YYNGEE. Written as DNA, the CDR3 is TGTGCCAGCAGCGTAGAAGGTGAGGGATTCACAGATACGCAGTATTTT. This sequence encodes CASSVEGEGFTDTQYF.

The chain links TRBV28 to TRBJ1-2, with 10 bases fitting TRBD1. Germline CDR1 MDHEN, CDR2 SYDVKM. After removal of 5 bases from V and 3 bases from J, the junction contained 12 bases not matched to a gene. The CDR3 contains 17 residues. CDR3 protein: CASSVPTGGDPDYGYTF. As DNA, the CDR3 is TGTGCCAGCAGTGTCCCGACAGGGGGCGATCCCGACTATGGCTACACCTTC.

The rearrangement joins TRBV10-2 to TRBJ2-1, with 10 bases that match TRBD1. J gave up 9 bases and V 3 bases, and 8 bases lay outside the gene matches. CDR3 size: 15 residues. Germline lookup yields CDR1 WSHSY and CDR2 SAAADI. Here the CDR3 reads CASSDIGQGVGEQFF. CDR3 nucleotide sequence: TGCGCCAGCAGTGATATAGGACAGGGGGTCGGTGAGCAGTTCTTC.

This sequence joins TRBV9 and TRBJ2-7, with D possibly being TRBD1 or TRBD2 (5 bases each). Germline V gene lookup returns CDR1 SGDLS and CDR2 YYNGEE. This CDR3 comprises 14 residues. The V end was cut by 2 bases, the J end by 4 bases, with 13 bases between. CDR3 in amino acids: CASSVGDPPYEQYF. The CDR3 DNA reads TGTGCCAGCAGCGTGGGGGATCCCCCTTACGAGCAGTACTTC.

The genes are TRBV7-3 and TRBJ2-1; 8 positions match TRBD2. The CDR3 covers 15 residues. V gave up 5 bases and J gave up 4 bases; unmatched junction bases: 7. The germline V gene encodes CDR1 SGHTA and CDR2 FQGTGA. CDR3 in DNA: TGTGCCAGCAGCCCCGGGACTAGAGCTTACAATGAGCAGTTCTTC. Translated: CASSPGTRAYNEQFF.

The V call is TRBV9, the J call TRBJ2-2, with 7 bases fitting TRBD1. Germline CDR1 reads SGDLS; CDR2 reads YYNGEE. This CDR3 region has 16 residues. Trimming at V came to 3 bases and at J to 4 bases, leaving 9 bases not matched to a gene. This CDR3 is CASSATTGLGTGELFF. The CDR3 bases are TGTGCCAGCAGCGCGACGACAGGGCTCGGCACCGGGGAGCTGTTTTTT.

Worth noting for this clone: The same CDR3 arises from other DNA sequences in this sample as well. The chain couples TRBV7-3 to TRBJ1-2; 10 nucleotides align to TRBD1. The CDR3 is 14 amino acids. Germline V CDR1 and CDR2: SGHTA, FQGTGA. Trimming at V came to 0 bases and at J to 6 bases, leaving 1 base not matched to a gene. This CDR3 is CASSLTGTGDGYTF. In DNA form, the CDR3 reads TGTGCCAGCAGCTTAACCGGGACAGGGGATGGCTACACCTTC.

CDR3 residues: CASSGAGDEQFF. The CDR3 nucleotides are TGTGCCAGCTCGGGGGCCGGCGATGAGCAGTTCTTC. The chain employs TRBV27 and TRBJ2-1, with D perhaps assigned TRBD1 or TRBD2 (6 bases each). The germline V and J ends were trimmed by 8 bases and 8 bases, with 13 bases remaining between them. This CDR3 comprises 12 residues. The V gene's germline CDR1 is MNHEY and CDR2 SMNVEV (reference sequence).

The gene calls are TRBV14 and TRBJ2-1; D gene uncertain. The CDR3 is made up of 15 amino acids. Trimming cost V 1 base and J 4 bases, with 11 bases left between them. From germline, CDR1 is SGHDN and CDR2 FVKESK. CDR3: CASSQGRGRYNEQFF. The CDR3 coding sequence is TGTGCCAGCAGCCAAGGACGAGGACGATACAATGAGCAGTTCTTC.

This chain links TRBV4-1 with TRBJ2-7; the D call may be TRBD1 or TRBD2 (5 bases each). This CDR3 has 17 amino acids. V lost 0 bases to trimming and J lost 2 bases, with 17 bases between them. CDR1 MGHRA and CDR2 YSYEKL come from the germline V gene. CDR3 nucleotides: TGCGCCAGCAGCCAAGATGGTTGGGGGTCGTTTACCTACGAGCAGTACTTC. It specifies CASSQDGWGSFTYEQYF.